This is a list of T cell receptor beta chains from one sample in a study of control samples from healthy donors and cancer patients. Method: immunoSEQ multiplex PCR; TCRdb's copy keeps in-frame clones and lacks some. The sample carries tens of thousands of clones, about 87% recorded once. Sample: blood. The receptors come from a woman in her sixties or seventies in good health. Both conserved end residues are part of each CDR3. A D gene is named only where the DNA matches it firmly. Some rows have no size entry. The others give once, few or many, or a class for an expanded clone.

abundance,d_gene,j_gene,v_gene,CDR3nt,CDR3aa
NA,NA,TRBJ1-5,TRBV3-1/TRBV3-2,TGTGCCAGCAGCGTGAGAGGTAGCAATCAGCCCCAGCATTTT,CASSVRGSNQPQHF
NA,NA,TRBJ1-2,TRBV7-9,TGTGCCAGCAGCCCCGACGGCCAGGGGACGGGCTACACCTTC,CASSPDGQGTGYTF
NA,TRBD1,TRBJ2-4,TRBV27,TGTGCCAGCAGTCCCCGGACAGGGGAAAACATTCAGTACTTC,CASSPRTGENIQYF
once,NA,TRBJ2-1,TRBV10-2,TGCGCCAGCAGTGATGGGATCCCCTACAATGAGCAGTTCTTC,CASSDGIPYNEQFF
NA,TRBD1,TRBJ2-7,TRBV5-1,TGCGCCAGCAGCTTGGTTCAGGGGGTAACAAACGAGCAGTACTTC,CASSLVQGVTNEQYF
few,NA,TRBJ1-1,TRBV6-5,TGTGCCAGCAGTTACCTACAGGGGAACACTGAAGCTTTCTTT,CASSYLQGNTEAFF
NA,NA,TRBJ1-1,TRBV11-3,TGTGCCAGCAGCTTAGTAAGGAGTTCTGAAGCTTTCTTT,CASSLVRSSEAFF
NA,TRBD1,TRBJ1-2,TRBV12-3/TRBV12-4,TGTGCCAGCAGCCCCCAGGGGGATGGAGGCTACACCTTC,CASSPQGDGGYTF
NA,TRBD2,TRBJ2-1,TRBV7-9,TGTGCCAGCAGCACGATGCTTAGCGGGGGGATGTGGTCCTACAATGAGCAGTTCTTC,CASSTMLSGGMWSYNEQFF
NA,TRBD1,TRBJ2-2,TRBV6-1,TGTGCCAGCAGTGAATTGGGACAGGGGGATAACGGGGAGCTGTTTTTT,CASSELGQGDNGELFF
NA,TRBD2,TRBJ2-3,TRBV10-2,TGCGCCAGCTCCATGACTAGCGGATCTAGCACAGATACGCAGTATTTT,CASSMTSGSSTDTQYF
NA,NA,TRBJ2-1,TRBV7-7,TGTGCTAGCAGCACCGGGGGGACACTCAATGAGCAGTTCTTC,CASSTGGTLNEQFF
NA,TRBD1,TRBJ2-3,TRBV5-1,TGCGCCAGCAGCCCGGGACAGGGAAAGGCAAATACGCAGTATTTT,CASSPGQGKANTQYF
NA,NA,TRBJ1-4,TRBV19,TGTGCCAGTAGTATTACTGTGGACTCTAATGAAAAACTGTTTTTT,CASSITVDSNEKLFF
NA,TRBD1,TRBJ2-6,TRBV7-9,TGTGCCAGCAGCTTACCGGGACAGGGAATTTCTGGGGCCAACGTCCTGACTTTC,CASSLPGQGISGANVLTF
NA,NA,TRBJ1-2,TRBV20-1,TGCAGTGCTAGAGGTGGTTATGGCTACACCTTC,CSARGGYGYTF
NA,NA,TRBJ1-2,TRBV2,TGTGCCAGCAGTGCGCGCGGACAGAGTTATGGCTACACCTTC,CASSARGQSYGYTF
NA,TRBD1,TRBJ1-1,TRBV10-3,TGTGCCATCAGTCCAGACAGGGCGAACACTGAAGCTTTCTTT,CAISPDRANTEAFF
NA,NA,TRBJ1-1,TRBV30,TGTGCCTGGAGTCTTCATGGGGGGGCGGCCTCTGAAGCTTTCTTT,CAWSLHGGAASEAFF
NA,TRBD1,TRBJ2-3,TRBV9,TGTGCCAGCAGCAATACCGGGACAGGGGTTACAGATACGCAGTATTTT,CASSNTGTGVTDTQYF
NA,TRBD1,TRBJ1-3,TRBV14,TGTGCCAGCAGCCACCCATACAGGGGACCCTCTGGAAACACCATATATTTT,CASSHPYRGPSGNTIYF
NA,TRBD2,TRBJ2-1,TRBV15,TGTGCCACCAGCGGGGTGGGGCTAGCGGGAGAGCCGCGCTCCTACAATGAGCAGTTCTTC,CATSGVGLAGEPRSYNEQFF
NA,NA,TRBJ2-7,TRBV10-3,TGTGCCATCAGTGAGGGCCCCCCCGAGGCCTACGAGCAGTACTTC,CAISEGPPEAYEQYF
NA,NA,TRBJ2-3,TRBV2,TGTGCCAGCTGGCAGGGTACTAGCAGCACAGATACGCAGTATTTT,CASWQGTSSTDTQYF
NA,TRBD1,TRBJ1-1,TRBV6-1,TGTGCCAGCAGTGAAAACAGGGGGTACACTGAAGCTTTCTTT,CASSENRGYTEAFF
NA,TRBD2,TRBJ2-7,TRBV12-3/TRBV12-4,TGTGCCAGCAGACTAGCGGGAGTCTACGAGCAGTACTTC,CASRLAGVYEQYF
NA,NA,TRBJ1-1,TRBV10-1,TGCGCCAGCAGCCCTAGGGGCCGAAGTGAAGCTTTCTTT,CASSPRGRSEAFF
NA,NA,TRBJ2-3,TRBV5-6,TGTGCCAGCAGCTTGGGGACCTACGGCACAGATACGCAGTATTTT,CASSLGTYGTDTQYF
few,NA,TRBJ1-4,TRBV27,TGTGCCAGCAGTTCGACCCCGAGGGGGTGGGTGGCTGAAAAACTGTTTTTT,CASSSTPRGWVAEKLFF
NA,TRBD1,TRBJ1-2,TRBV19,TGTGCCAGTAGTATCGGCAGGGGGTTAGATGGCTACACCTTC,CASSIGRGLDGYTF
NA,NA,TRBJ1-5,TRBV6-2/TRBV6-3,TGTGCCAGCAGTTACCCCCCACAGCCGCGGGGGCAGCCCCAGCATTTT,CASSYPPQPRGQPQHF
NA,NA,TRBJ2-1,TRBV13,TGTGCCAGCAGCCGGGACAACCGGGGCAATGAGCAGTTCTTC,CASSRDNRGNEQFF